The text below deals with one T cell receptor beta chain. This CDR3 contains 15 residues. Between the trimmed V and J ends, which lost 3 bases and 3 bases, there was a span of 13 bases. Germline CDR1 and CDR2: KGHDR and SFDVKD. This sample is drawn from a study of blood T cell repertoires in COVID-19. In the study overall: Acute and convalescent COVID-19 samples came from the United States, Italy and Spain. Sources were T cells, B-cell-depleted T cells, or PBMCs; the material itself was cDNA or gDNA.

Original processing methods: Using reference gene primer amplification, nucleated cell counts were estimated. The data were produced by immunoSEQ multiplex PCR, yet TCRdb's version contains in-frame clones alone and is incomplete. V and J calls and clone size are copied from that table; D and trimming were computed from the DNA. Of 150,000 to 200,000 clones detected, 88% appear once; the ten largest clones hold 4% to 5%. Sequencing was performed on peripheral blood. The TCR was taken from a woman younger than 45 with acute or convalescent COVID-19. The genes are TRBV24-1 and TRBJ1-2, with a tentative D call TRBD1 (6 bases). The CDR3 coding sequence is TGTGCCACCAGTGATGTTCAGGGGCGATACTATGGCTACACCTTC. It codes for CATSDVQGRYYGYTF.